The text below deals with one TCR beta chain. Its antigen is not identified. This record comes from a study of T cell responses to AZD1222 COVID-19 vaccine. Whole-study findings and limits: Among the donors, most were white British and more were female, and clonal diversity was possibly underestimated. The peak T cell response came first, and repertoires were sampled only after it.

This CDR3 region has 14 residues. V lost 7 bases, J lost 0 bases, and 12 bases lay in between. Looked up from germline, CDR1 is MNHEY and CDR2 is SMNVEV (reference sequence). TCRdb keeps only in-frame clones here, not all; method: immunoSEQ multiplex PCR. Here the sample spans approximately 180,000 clones, approximately 90% being singletons. Sequenced here: peripheral blood, sampled on day 0 of AZD1222 vaccination. The source is an adult in good health. The chain carries TRBV27 and TRBJ1-1; no firm D call. The DNA of the CDR3 is TGTGCCAGCATTTCGTTCGGCCTGAACACTGAAGCTTTCTTT. This sequence encodes CASISFGLNTEAFF.